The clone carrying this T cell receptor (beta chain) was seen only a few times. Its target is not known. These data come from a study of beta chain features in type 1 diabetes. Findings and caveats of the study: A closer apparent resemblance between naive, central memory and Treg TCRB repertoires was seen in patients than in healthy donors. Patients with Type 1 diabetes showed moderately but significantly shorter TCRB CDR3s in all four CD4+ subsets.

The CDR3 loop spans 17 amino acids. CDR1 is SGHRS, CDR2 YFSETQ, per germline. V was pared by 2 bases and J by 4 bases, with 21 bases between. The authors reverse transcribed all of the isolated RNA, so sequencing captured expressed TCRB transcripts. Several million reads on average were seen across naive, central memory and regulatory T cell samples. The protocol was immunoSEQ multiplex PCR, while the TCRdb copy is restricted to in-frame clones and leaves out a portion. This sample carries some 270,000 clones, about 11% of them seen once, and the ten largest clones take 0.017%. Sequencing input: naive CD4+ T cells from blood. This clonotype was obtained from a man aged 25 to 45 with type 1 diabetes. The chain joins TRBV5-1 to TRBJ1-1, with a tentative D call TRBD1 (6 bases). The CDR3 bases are TGCGCCAGCAGCTTAAAAAGGACAGCCCGGGGGGGCACTGAAGCTTTCTTT. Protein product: CASSLKRTARGGTEAFF.